This T cell receptor (beta chain) is drawn from a study of blood T cell repertoires in COVID-19. The CDR3 consists of 16 residues. V trimming: 0 bases; J trimming: 3 bases; junction bases outside the gene matches: 5. Germline CDR1 SGHRS, CDR2 YFSETQ. The table came from immunoSEQ multiplex PCR; TCRdb's copy has only in-frame clones and leaves some out. Here the sample spans 450,000 to 600,000 clones, 87% being singletons. This clone showed up just a few times. Those who participated ranged in age from roughly 18 to 95 years and resided in roughly 26 US areas. This TCR derives from a woman under 30 who had recovered from COVID-19. Specimen: PBMCs or T cells enriched from blood (not recorded which). This rearrangement joins TRBV5-1 to TRBJ2-5; 10 bases are a match to TRBD2. The CDR3 sequence: CASSLDPAGGEETQYF. The CDR3 bases are TGCGCCAGCAGCTTGGATCCAGCGGGGGGGGAAGAGACCCAGTACTTC.